The 15 T cell receptor beta chains below were found in one sample sequenced in a study of OX40 agonist ivuxolimab in advanced cancers. Libraries were prepared by immunoSEQ multiplex PCR; TCRdb keeps only in-frame clonotypes and omits some of them. The table has around 55,000 clones, approximately 84% seen once. This material consisted of CD4+ or CD8+ T cells sorted from blood, taken in a trial of the OX40 agonist ivuxolimab. These receptors were obtained from an adult with an advanced solid tumor such as melanoma, head and neck, liver or kidney cancer.

The chain links TRBV28 to TRBJ2-7, with a weak D call TRBD1 (5 bases). This CDR3 comprises 13 residues. The V end was cut by 2 bases, the J end by 3 bases, with 8 bases between. From germline, CDR1 is MDHEN and CDR2 SYDVKM. The CDR3 coding sequence is TGTGCCAGCAGTTTAATCGACAGCTACGAGCAGTACTTC. Its protein is CASSLIDSYEQYF.

The chain is built from TRBV2 and TRBJ2-7, with unresolved D. Trimming removed 8 bases from V and 6 bases from J, with 20 bases in between. The CDR3 runs to 14 residues. Germline CDR1 SNHLY, CDR2 FYNNEI. The CDR3 sequence: CASLLVPLSREQYF. The CDR3 DNA is TGTGCCAGCCTTTTAGTCCCCTTATCACGCGAGCAGTACTTC.

This clone was counted a single time. The genes are TRBV11-2 and TRBJ2-7; D is uncertain. The germline V gene has CDR1 SGHAT and CDR2 FQNNGV. V lost 6 bases and J 6 bases, leaving 12 bases between the germline ends. This CDR3 region has 12 residues. This CDR3 is CASREMAFEQYF. The DNA of the CDR3 is TGTGCCAGCAGAGAGATGGCCTTCGAGCAGTACTTC.

This chain connects TRBV7-3 to TRBJ2-1; the D is unclear. Germline V gene data show CDR1 as SGHTA and CDR2 as FQGTGA. V gave up 5 bases and J gave up 0 bases, with 14 bases separating them. This CDR3 contains 16 residues. CDR3 amino acids: CASSVRDGSSYNEQFF. Written as DNA, the CDR3 is TGTGCCAGCAGCGTCAGAGACGGCAGCTCCTACAATGAGCAGTTCTTC.

V is TRBV10-2 and J is TRBJ1-1, with D possibly matching TRBD1 (5 bases). The CDR3 extends over 14 amino acids. V dropped 7 bases and J dropped 1 base, with 13 bases sitting between them. Germline assignment: CDR1 WSHSY and CDR2 SAAADI. CDR3 sequence: CASTLTEGNTEAFF. CDR3 nucleotide sequence: TGCGCCAGCACCTTGACAGAGGGGAACACTGAAGCTTTCTTT.

By share, this clone ranks as medium-sized. The chain carries TRBV5-5 and TRBJ1-1, with D uncertain. With 2 bases removed from V and 3 bases from J, the gap between germline ends came to 8 bases. CDR3 length equals 13 residues. CDR1 and CDR2 (germline): SGHKS, YYEKEE (reference sequence). CDR3 in DNA: TGTGCCAGCAGCTTTTGGGAAGACACTGAAGCTTTCTTT. This encodes CASSFWEDTEAFF.

This rearrangement joins TRBV6-5 to TRBJ2-1; the match to TRBD1 covers 9 bases. This CDR3 is 14 amino acids long. CDR1 and CDR2 from the germline V gene are MNHEY and SVGAGI. V was pared by 8 bases and J by 7 bases, with 9 bases of the junction left unmatched. CDR3 sequence (DNA): TGTGCCAGCGCTCCCGGGACAGGGAGTAATGAGCAGTTCTTC. Translation: CASAPGTGSNEQFF.

The rearrangement uses TRBV4-1 and TRBJ1-5; tentative D call: TRBD1 (6 bases). V lost 1 base and J 6 bases, leaving 13 bases between the germline ends. Germline V gene sequence: CDR1 MGHRA, CDR2 YSYEKL. The CDR3 loop spans 15 amino acids. The CDR3 DNA sequence: TGCGCCAGCAGCCAAGTCGGGGGGCAGGGTCAGCCCCAGCATTTT. It encodes CASSQVGGQGQPQHF.

This sequence joins TRBV11-2 and TRBJ1-2; D remains unclear. The germline V gene has CDR1 SGHAT and CDR2 FQNNGV. This CDR3 has 15 residues. Trimming removed 2 bases from V and 4 bases from J, with 14 bases in between. CDR3 DNA sequence: TGTGCCAGCAGCTTACATGGCAGCTCCCTCTATGGCTACACCTTC. It yields the protein CASSLHGSSLYGYTF.

V is TRBV2 and J is TRBJ1-3; possible D gene TRBD1, 5 bases. From germline, CDR1 is SNHLY and CDR2 FYNNEI. The CDR3 has 17 amino acids. V was trimmed by 4 bases and J by 0 bases, leaving 16 bases between them. Here the CDR3 DNA reads TGTGCCAGCAGTGGACAGCTTATCCTTGTCTCTGGAAACACCATATATTTT. This codes for CASSGQLILVSGNTIYF. Drawing the rest from reference TRBV2 and TRBJ1-3, the complete variable domain is EPEVTQTPSHQVTQMGQEVILRCVPISNHLYFYWYRQILGQKVEFLVSFYNNEISEKSEIFDDQFSVERPDGSNFTLKIRSTKLEDSAMYFCASSGQLILVSGNTIYFGEGSWLTVV.

The V gene is TRBV11-2, the J gene TRBJ2-1; D is undetermined. Trimming cost V 4 bases and J 0 bases, with 13 bases left between them. The CDR3 spans 16 residues. In germline, CDR1 is SGHAT, CDR2 FQNNGV. CDR3 region: CASSWSVQSSYNEQFF. The CDR3 DNA follows: TGTGCCAGCAGCTGGTCAGTCCAGAGCTCCTACAATGAGCAGTTCTTC.

The rearrangement links TRBV14 to TRBJ2-7; 7 nucleotides agree with TRBD2. CDR1 SGHDN and CDR2 FVKESK come from the germline V gene. CDR3 length equals 16 residues. Trimming at V came to 5 bases and at J to 3 bases, leaving 13 bases not matched to a gene. The CDR3 reads CASSTGLVQSYYEQYF. The CDR3 DNA reads as TGTGCCAGCAGCACAGGACTAGTCCAATCTTACTACGAGCAGTACTTC.

V is TRBV5-6 and J is TRBJ2-7, with D tentatively TRBD2 (6 bases). CDR3 length: 12 amino acids. Trimming took 4 bases from V and 6 from J, leaving 11 bases between them. CDR1 is SGHDT and CDR2 is YYEEEE in the germline V gene. CDR3 sequence: CASSPGLGEQYF. The CDR3 coding sequence is TGTGCCAGCAGCCCGGGACTGGGCGAGCAGTACTTC.

The chain recombines TRBV6-5 with TRBJ1-2, with TRBD1 as a possible D gene (5 bases). CDR1 and CDR2 (germline): MNHEY, SVGAGI. There are 12 residues in the CDR3. V lost 8 bases and J 14 bases, leaving 21 bases between the germline ends. The CDR3 protein is CASQTMAGTYTF. The CDR3 region has the DNA TGTGCCAGCCAAACGATGGCAGGGACTTATACCTTC.

Comments on this clone: The same CDR3 is also encoded by other DNA sequences in this sample. V and J are TRBV28 and TRBJ1-5, with D unresolved. The V gene's germline CDR1 is MDHEN and CDR2 SYDVKM. The length of the CDR3 is 16 residues. Between the trimmed V and J ends, which lost 5 bases and 1 base, there was a span of 15 bases. The CDR3 loop is CASSPYIALSNQPQHF. As DNA, the CDR3 is TGTGCCAGCAGTCCCTACATCGCTTTGAGCAATCAGCCCCAGCATTTT.